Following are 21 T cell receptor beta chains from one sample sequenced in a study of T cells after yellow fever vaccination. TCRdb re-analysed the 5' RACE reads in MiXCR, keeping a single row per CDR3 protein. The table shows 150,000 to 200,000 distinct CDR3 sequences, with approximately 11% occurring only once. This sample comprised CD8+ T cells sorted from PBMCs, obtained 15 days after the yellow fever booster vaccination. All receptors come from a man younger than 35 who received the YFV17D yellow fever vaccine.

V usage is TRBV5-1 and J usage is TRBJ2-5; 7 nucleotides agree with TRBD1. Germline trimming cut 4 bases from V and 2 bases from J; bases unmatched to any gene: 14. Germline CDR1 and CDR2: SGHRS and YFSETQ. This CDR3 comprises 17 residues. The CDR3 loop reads CASSEHAYRGRQETQYF. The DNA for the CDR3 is TGCGCCAGCAGCGAACACGCGTACAGGGGCCGTCAAGAGACCCAGTACTTC.

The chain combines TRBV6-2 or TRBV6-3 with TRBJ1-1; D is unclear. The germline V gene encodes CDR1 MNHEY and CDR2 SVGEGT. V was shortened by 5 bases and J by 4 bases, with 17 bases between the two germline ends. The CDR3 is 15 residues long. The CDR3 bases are TGTGCCAGCAGTCCCGGGGATACTCGAAGCACTGAAGCTTTCTTT. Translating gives CASSPGDTRSTEAFF.

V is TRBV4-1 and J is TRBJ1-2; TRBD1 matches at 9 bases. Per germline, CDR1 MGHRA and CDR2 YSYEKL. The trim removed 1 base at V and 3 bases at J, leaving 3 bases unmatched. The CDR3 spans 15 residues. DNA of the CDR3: TGCGCCAGCAGCCAAGTAAGGACAGGGGACTATGGCTACACCTTC. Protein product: CASSQVRTGDYGYTF.

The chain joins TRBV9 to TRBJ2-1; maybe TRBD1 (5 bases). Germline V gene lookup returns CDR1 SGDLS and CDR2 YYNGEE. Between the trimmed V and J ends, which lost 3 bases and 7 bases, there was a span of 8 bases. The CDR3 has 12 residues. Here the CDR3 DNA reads TGTGCCAGCAGCGAGGGGCGGAATGAGCAGTTCTTC. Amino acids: CASSEGRNEQFF.

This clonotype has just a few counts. The CDR3 spells CASSQDFTDRVDYEKLFF. The DNA of the CDR3 is TGCGCCAGCAGCCAAGATTTCACGGACAGGGTGGACTACGAAAAACTGTTTTTT. The chain uses TRBV4-3 and TRBJ1-4; 8 nucleotides align to TRBD1. V trimming: 0 bases; J trimming: 8 bases; junction bases outside the gene matches: 14. CDR3 length equals 18 residues. Germline V CDR1 and CDR2: LGHNA, YSLEER.

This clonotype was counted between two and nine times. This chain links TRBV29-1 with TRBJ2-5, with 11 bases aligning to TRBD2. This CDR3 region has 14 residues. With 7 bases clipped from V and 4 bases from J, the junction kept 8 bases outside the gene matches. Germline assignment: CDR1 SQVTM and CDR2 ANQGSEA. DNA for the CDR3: TGCAGCGCTTCGGGTAGCGGGGGGGGAGAGACCCAGTACTTC. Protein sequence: CSASGSGGGETQYF.

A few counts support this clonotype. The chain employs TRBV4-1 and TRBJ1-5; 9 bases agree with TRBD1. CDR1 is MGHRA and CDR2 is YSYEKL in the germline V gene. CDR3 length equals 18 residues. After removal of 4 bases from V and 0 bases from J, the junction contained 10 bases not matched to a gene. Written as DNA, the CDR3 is TGCGCCAGCAGCCGCTGGACAGGGGAAACTAATAGCAATCAGCCCCAGCATTTT. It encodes CASSRWTGETNSNQPQHF.

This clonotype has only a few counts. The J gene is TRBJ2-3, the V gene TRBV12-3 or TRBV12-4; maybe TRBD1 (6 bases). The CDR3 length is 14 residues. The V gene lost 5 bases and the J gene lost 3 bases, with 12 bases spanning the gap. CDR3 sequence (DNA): TGTGCCAGCAGTACTCAGGGGAATACAGATACGCAGTATTTT. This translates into CASSTQGNTDTQYF.

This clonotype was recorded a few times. The DNA for the CDR3 is TGTGCCAGCAGCCAAGAAATTGCCGGGGGAAACACCATATATTTT. Translated, it gives CASSQEIAGGNTIYF. The chain recombines TRBV4-2 with TRBJ1-3; D not resolved. The germline V gene encodes CDR1 LGHNA and CDR2 YNFKEQ. This CDR3 has 15 residues. Trimming removed 0 bases at V and 4 bases at J, with 10 bases between.

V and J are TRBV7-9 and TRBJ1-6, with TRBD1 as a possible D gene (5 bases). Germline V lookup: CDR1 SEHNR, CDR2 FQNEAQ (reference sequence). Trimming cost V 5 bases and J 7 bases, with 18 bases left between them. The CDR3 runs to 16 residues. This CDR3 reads CASSTHRTMENSPLHF. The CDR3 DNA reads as TGTGCCAGCAGCACTCACAGGACGATGGAAAATTCACCCCTCCACTTT.

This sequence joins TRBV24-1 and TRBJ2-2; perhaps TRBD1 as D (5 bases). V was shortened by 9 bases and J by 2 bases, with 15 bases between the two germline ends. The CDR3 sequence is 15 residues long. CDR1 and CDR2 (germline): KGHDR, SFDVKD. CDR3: CATGHGQGNTGELFF. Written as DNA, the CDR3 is TGTGCCACCGGCCATGGGCAGGGAAACACCGGGGAGCTGTTTTTT.

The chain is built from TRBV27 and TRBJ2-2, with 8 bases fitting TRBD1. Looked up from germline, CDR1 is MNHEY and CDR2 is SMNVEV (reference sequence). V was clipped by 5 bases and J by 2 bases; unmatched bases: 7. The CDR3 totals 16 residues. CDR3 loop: CASSPYPGGNTGELFF. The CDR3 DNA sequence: TGTGCCAGCAGTCCCTATCCAGGGGGCAACACCGGGGAGCTGTTTTTT.

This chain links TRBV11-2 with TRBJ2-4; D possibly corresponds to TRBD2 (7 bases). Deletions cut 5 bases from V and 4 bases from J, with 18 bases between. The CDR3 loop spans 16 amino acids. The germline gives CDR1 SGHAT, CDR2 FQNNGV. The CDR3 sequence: CASSPSGGGRKNIQYF. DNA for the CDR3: TGTGCCAGCAGCCCGTCCGGCGGGGGCCGAAAAAACATTCAGTACTTC.

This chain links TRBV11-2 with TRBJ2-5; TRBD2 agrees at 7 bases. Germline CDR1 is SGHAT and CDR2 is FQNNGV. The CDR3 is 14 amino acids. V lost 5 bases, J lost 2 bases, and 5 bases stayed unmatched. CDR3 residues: CASSPGTKQETQYF. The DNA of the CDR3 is TGTGCCAGCAGCCCAGGGACTAAACAAGAGACCCAGTACTTC.

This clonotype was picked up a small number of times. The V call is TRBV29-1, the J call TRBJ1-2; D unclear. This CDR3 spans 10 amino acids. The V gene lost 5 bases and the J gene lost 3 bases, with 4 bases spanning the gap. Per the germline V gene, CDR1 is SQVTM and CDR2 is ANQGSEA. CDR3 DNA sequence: TGCAGCGTTCTGGACTATGGCTACACCTTC. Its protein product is CSVLDYGYTF.

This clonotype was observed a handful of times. The CDR3 region is CASRVGELEQYF. DNA for the CDR3: TGTGCCAGCAGGGTGGGGGAGCTCGAGCAGTACTTC. The chain has TRBV7-9 and TRBJ2-7; D is tentatively TRBD1 or TRBD2 (5 bases each). Per germline, CDR1 SEHNR and CDR2 FQNEAQ (reference sequence). V gave up 6 bases and J gave up 6 bases, with 12 bases separating them. The CDR3 totals 12 residues.

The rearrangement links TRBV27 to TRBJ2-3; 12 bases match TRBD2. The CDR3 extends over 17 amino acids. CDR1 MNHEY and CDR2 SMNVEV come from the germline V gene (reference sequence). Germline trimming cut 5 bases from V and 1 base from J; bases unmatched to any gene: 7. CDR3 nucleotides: TGTGCCAGCAGTCACACCCGGACTAGCGGGGGCACAGATACGCAGTATTTT. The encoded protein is CASSHTRTSGGTDTQYF.

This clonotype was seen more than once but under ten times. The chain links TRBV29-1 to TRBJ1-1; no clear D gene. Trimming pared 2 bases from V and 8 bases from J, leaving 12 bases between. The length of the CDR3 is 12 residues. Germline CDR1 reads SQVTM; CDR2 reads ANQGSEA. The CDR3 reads CSVEHFSTEAFF. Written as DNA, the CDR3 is TGCAGCGTTGAACACTTTTCAACCGAAGCTTTCTTT.

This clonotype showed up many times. CDR3 DNA sequence: TGCAGCGTTGGGCGTCGCAGGGGCGGGTTCACAGATACGCAGTATTTT. Translating gives CSVGRRRGGFTDTQYF. The rearrangement joins TRBV29-1 to TRBJ2-3; weak D call: TRBD1 (6 bases). CDR3 length: 16 residues. V shed 4 bases and J shed 2 bases, with 19 bases lying between them. Germline V gene lookup returns CDR1 SQVTM and CDR2 ANQGSEA.

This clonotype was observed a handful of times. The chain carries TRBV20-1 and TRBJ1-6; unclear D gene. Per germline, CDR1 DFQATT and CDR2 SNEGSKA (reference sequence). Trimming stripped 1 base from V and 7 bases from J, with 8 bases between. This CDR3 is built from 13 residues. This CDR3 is CSARGDGNSPLHF. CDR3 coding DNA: TGCAGTGCTAGAGGGGATGGAAATTCACCCCTCCACTTT.

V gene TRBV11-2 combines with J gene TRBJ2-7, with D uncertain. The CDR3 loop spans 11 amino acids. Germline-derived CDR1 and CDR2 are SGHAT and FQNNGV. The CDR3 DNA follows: TGTGCGACTGAACCCTCCTACGAGCAGTACGTC. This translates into CATEPSYEQYV.